A single sample is the source of the 6 T cell receptor beta chains below, sequenced in a study of CD8 T cells in Susac syndrome. Random hexamers were used to reverse transcribe the RNA input (about 0.45 to 1 ug). Each CDR3 protein gets one entry after TCRdb re-called the immunoSEQ multiplex PCR reads with MiXCR. The sample yields 150,000 to 200,000 distinct CDR3 sequences, roughly nine tenths seen once. Material for sequencing was CD4+ T cells from PBMCs. The receptor set was obtained from a human donor in good health.

This clonotype has more than one count but fewer than ten. The junction does not match germline at one end; this may be a read error. The V call is TRBV5-1, the J call TRBJ2-2, with 7 bases identical to TRBD1. Germline assignment: CDR1 SGHRS and CDR2 YFSETQ. The CDR3 covers 15 residues. The CDR3 spells CASSLGTANTGELFF. The CDR3 nucleotides read TGTGCCAGTAGTTTAGGGACAGCGAACACCGGGGAGCTGTTTTTT.

The gene calls are TRBV7-8 and TRBJ2-3; D perhaps matches TRBD2 (5 bases). CDR1 and CDR2 from the germline V gene are SGHVS and FQNEAQ. Deletions cut 3 bases from V and 0 bases from J, with 10 bases between. The CDR3 has 15 amino acids. The CDR3 nucleotides read TGTGCCAGCAGCTTGGGCGGGTTTAGCACAGATACGCAGTATTTT. Translation: CASSLGGFSTDTQYF.

The chain recombines TRBV7-9 with TRBJ2-6; D is undetermined. Per the germline V gene, CDR1 is SEHNR and CDR2 is FQNEAQ (reference sequence). This CDR3 has 16 amino acids. The germline V and J ends were trimmed by 8 bases and 2 bases, with 16 bases remaining between them. In nucleotides, the CDR3 is TGTGCCAGCCCAGCTTTGGGAAAAGCTGGGGCCAACGTCCTGACTTTC. Protein product: CASPALGKAGANVLTF.

This clonotype was seen once. The genes are TRBV28 and TRBJ2-2; TRBD1 or TRBD2 may be the D gene (5 bases each). The CDR3 length is 16 residues. Germline loops: CDR1 MDHEN, CDR2 SYDVKM. V lost 4 bases and J lost 0, with 12 bases in between. The CDR3, as DNA: TGTGCCAGCAGTTCGGTCGGGACGCCGAACACCGGGGAGCTGTTTTTT. The encoded protein is CASSSVGTPNTGELFF.

V and J are TRBV9 and TRBJ1-1; 7 nucleotides match TRBD1. The CDR3 runs 15 residues. The J segment lost 0 bases and the V segment lost 3 bases, leaving 5 bases of the junction unmatched. Germline V CDR1 and CDR2: SGDLS, YYNGEE. Written as DNA, the CDR3 is TGTGCCAGCAGCGAGACAGGGTGGATGAACACTGAAGCTTTCTTT. Translating it yields CASSETGWMNTEAFF.

The V call is TRBV20-1, the J call TRBJ2-3, with a weak D call TRBD1 (6 bases). CDR1 is DFQATT, CDR2 SNEGSKA, per germline (reference sequence). V was cut by 2 bases and J by 0 bases, with 15 bases left in between. The CDR3 is 16 amino acids. DNA for the CDR3: TGCAGTGCTAGAATCCTTCGGACAGCTAGCACAGATACGCAGTATTTT. It specifies CSARILRTASTDTQYF.